This entry lists 14 T cell receptor beta chains sequenced from one sample in a study of blood T cell repertoires in COVID-19. Produced via immunoSEQ multiplex PCR; TCRdb's table is partial and in-frame only. The data contain 150,000 or so clones, roughly 84% of them seen just once; the ten biggest clones take up about 1.2%. The sequenced sample consisted of peripheral blood. These TCRs come from a man aged 60 to 75 who had recovered from COVID-19.

This clone appeared a single time. The rearrangement joins TRBV4-2 to TRBJ2-1, with TRBD1 matching 7 bases. Germline CDR1 and CDR2: LGHNA and YNFKEQ. Trimming removed 0 bases from V and 8 bases from J; junction bases left unmatched: 7. CDR3 length: 15 amino acids. The CDR3 DNA is TGTGCCAGCAGCCAAGAGCAGGGGGAACCCTATGAGCAGTTCTTC. As protein: CASSQEQGEPYEQFF.

The chain carries TRBV3-1 (or the pseudogene TRBV3-2) and TRBJ1-5, with D unresolved. The CDR3 has 12 residues. Germline assignment: CDR1 LGHDT and CDR2 YNNKEL (reference sequence). Deletions cut 1 base from V and 6 bases from J, with 4 bases between. The CDR3 is CASSQGPQPQHF. CDR3 coding DNA: TGTGCCAGCAGCCAAGGGCCTCAGCCCCAGCATTTT.

This sequence joins TRBV7-3 and TRBJ2-5; perhaps TRBD2 as D (5 bases). The germline CDR1 and CDR2 sequences are SGHTA and FQGTGA. Between the trimmed V and J ends, which lost 1 base and 5 bases, there was a span of 11 bases. The CDR3 sequence is 14 residues long. For the CDR3, the DNA is TGTGCCAGCAGCTTAAACCTAGCCGAGGAGACCCAGTACTTC. This encodes CASSLNLAEETQYF.

V gene TRBV29-1 combines with J gene TRBJ1-4, with D perhaps TRBD1 (6 bases). CDR3 length equals 16 residues. Trimming took 7 bases from V and 5 from J, leaving 23 bases between them. In germline, CDR1 is SQVTM, CDR2 ANQGSEA. DNA of the CDR3: TGCAGCGCCGCTGACAAAGTCCAGGGGCAGAATGAAAAACTGTTTTTT. This sequence encodes CSAADKVQGQNEKLFF.

The chain combines TRBV5-1 with TRBJ1-1, with 9 bases aligning to TRBD1. Germline CDR1 and CDR2: SGHRS and YFSETQ. The CDR3 covers 15 residues. With 5 bases clipped from V and 4 bases from J, the junction kept 9 bases outside the gene matches. CDR3 residues: CASRLFTGGLTEAFF. The CDR3 region has the DNA TGCGCCAGCAGATTATTCACAGGGGGCCTCACTGAAGCTTTCTTT.

This chain joins TRBV9 and TRBJ1-2, with 9 bases that match TRBD1. The germline gives CDR1 SGDLS, CDR2 YYNGEE. J gave up 2 bases and V 0 bases, and 2 bases lay outside the gene matches. There are 15 residues in the CDR3. CDR3 sequence: CASSVETGGNYGYTF. The CDR3 DNA follows: TGTGCCAGCAGCGTAGAAACAGGGGGCAACTATGGCTACACCTTC.

The chain uses TRBV2 and TRBJ1-5, with D perhaps matching TRBD1 (5 bases). V gave up 6 bases and J gave up 5 bases, with 8 bases separating them. The CDR3 loop spans 12 amino acids. Germline assignment: CDR1 SNHLY and CDR2 FYNNEI. This CDR3 reads CASSVGDQPQHF. The CDR3 DNA reads TGTGCCAGCAGCGTAGGGGATCAGCCCCAGCATTTT.

The V gene is TRBV19, the J gene TRBJ2-5; the D gene is possibly TRBD1 (5 bases). The CDR3 length is 14 residues. The germline CDR1 and CDR2 sequences are LNHDA and SQIVND (reference sequence). V dropped 4 bases and J dropped 5 bases, with 14 bases sitting between them. In DNA, the CDR3 is TGTGCCAGTAGTACTAGTCCAGGGTCGGAGACCCAGTACTTC. Protein sequence: CASSTSPGSETQYF.

This chain joins TRBV15 and TRBJ2-1; D unresolved. V gave up 8 bases and J gave up 5 bases, with 7 bases separating them. The V gene's germline CDR1 is LNHNV and CDR2 YYDKDF (reference sequence). The CDR3 is made up of 11 amino acids. The CDR3 region is CATEVNNEQFF. The CDR3 DNA is TGTGCCACCGAGGTTAACAATGAGCAGTTCTTC.

The genes are TRBV2 and TRBJ2-7, with 7 bases aligning to TRBD2. From germline, CDR1 is SNHLY and CDR2 FYNNEI. The CDR3 contains 13 residues. Trimming at V came to 4 bases and at J to 2 bases, leaving 2 bases not matched to a gene. The CDR3 coding sequence is TGTGCCAGCAGTGTCGGACTAGCCTACGAGCAGTACTTC. Translated, it gives CASSVGLAYEQYF.

The J gene is TRBJ1-4, the V gene TRBV6-5, with TRBD1 identical over 7 bases. V lost 4 bases and J lost 4; bases outside the gene matches: 6. The V gene's germline CDR1 is MNHEY and CDR2 SVGAGI. This CDR3 has 15 amino acids. The CDR3 region is CASSSGQANNEKLFF. The CDR3 DNA reads as TGTGCCAGCAGTTCTGGACAGGCTAATAATGAAAAACTGTTTTTT.

The V call is TRBV7-3, the J call TRBJ2-1; TRBD2 agrees at 11 bases. In germline, CDR1 is SGHTA, CDR2 FQGTGA. The CDR3 sequence is 15 residues long. With 4 bases clipped from V and 6 bases from J, the junction kept 5 bases outside the gene matches. The CDR3 sequence is CASSSGLAESNEQFF. CDR3 coding DNA: TGTGCCAGCAGCTCGGGACTAGCGGAGAGCAATGAGCAGTTCTTC.

As concerns this clone: This sample includes further DNA sequences coding for the same CDR3. The gene calls are TRBV2 and TRBJ1-4; D is ambiguous. CDR1 and CDR2 from the germline V gene are SNHLY and FYNNEI. The CDR3 sequence is 12 residues long. V was cut by 4 bases and J by 8 bases, with 8 bases left in between. CDR3 sequence: CASSVRGEKLFF. The CDR3, as DNA: TGTGCCAGCAGTGTTAGAGGGGAAAAACTGTTTTTT.

The chain carries TRBV9 and TRBJ1-3; D remains ambiguous. CDR1 is SGDLS and CDR2 is YYNGEE in the germline V gene. The CDR3 runs to 16 residues. Deletions cut 1 base from V and 3 bases from J, with 14 bases between. CDR3 residues: CASSVLPDGDGNTIYF. CDR3 sequence (DNA): TGTGCCAGCAGCGTATTGCCCGATGGAGATGGAAACACCATATATTTT.